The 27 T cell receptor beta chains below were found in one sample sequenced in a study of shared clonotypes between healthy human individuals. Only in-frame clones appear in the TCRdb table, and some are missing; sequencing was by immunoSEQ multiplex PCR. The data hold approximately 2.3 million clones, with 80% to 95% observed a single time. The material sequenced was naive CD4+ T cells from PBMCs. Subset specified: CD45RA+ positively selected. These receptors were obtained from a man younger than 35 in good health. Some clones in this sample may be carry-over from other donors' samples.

This CDR3 reads CASRHDRGPSYEQYF. CDR3 sequence (DNA): TGTGCCAGCAGACACGACAGGGGGCCATCCTACGAGCAGTACTTC. The genes are TRBV6-5 and TRBJ2-5, with TRBD1 matching 10 bases. The DNA end favors TRBJ2-7, so the J call may be wrong. Looked up from germline, CDR1 is MNHEY and CDR2 is SVGAGI. The CDR3 extends over 15 amino acids.

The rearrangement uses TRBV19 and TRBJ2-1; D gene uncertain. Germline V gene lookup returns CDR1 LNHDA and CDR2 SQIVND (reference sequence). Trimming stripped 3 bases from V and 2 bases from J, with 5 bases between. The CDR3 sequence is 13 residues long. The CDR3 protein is CASSIPAYNEQFF. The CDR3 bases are TGTGCCAGTAGTATCCCCGCCTACAATGAGCAGTTCTTC.

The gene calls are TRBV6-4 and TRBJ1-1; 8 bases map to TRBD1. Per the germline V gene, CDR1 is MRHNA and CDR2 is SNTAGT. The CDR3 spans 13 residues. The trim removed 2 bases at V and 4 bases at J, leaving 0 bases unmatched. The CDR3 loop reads CASSDTGGTEAFF. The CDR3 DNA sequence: TGTGCCAGCAGTGACACAGGGGGCACTGAAGCTTTCTTT.

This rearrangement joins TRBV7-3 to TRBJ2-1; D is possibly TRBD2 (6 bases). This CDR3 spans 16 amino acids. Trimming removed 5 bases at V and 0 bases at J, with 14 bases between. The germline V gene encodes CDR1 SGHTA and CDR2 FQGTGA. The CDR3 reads CASSPEGSRSYNEQFF. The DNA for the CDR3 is TGTGCCAGCAGCCCGGAGGGGAGCCGCTCCTACAATGAGCAGTTCTTC.

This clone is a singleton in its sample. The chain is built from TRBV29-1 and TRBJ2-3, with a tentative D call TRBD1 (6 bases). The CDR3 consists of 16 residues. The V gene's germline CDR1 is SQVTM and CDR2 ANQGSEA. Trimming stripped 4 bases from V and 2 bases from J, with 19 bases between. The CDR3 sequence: CSVAPRVTGPTDTQYF. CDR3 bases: TGCAGCGTTGCCCCCCGTGTAACAGGGCCCACAGATACGCAGTATTTT.

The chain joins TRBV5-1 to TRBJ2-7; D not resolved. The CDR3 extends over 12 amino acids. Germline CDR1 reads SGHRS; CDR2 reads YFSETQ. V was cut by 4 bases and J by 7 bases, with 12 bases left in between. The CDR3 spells CASSLTFREQYF. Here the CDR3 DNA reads TGCGCCAGCAGCCTGACCTTCAGGGAGCAGTACTTC.

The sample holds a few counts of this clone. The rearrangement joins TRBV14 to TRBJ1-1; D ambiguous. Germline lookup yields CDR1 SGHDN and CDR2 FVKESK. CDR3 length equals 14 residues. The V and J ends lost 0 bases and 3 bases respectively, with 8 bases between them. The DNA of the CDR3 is TGTGCCAGCAGCCAAGACTTACTATACACTGAAGCTTTCTTT. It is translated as CASSQDLLYTEAFF.

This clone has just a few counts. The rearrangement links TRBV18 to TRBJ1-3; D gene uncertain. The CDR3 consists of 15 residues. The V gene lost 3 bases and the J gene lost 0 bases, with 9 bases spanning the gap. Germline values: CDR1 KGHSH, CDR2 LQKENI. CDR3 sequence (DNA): TGTGCCAGCTCACCTCAACACCTCTCTGGAAACACCATATATTTT. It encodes CASSPQHLSGNTIYF.

The CDR3 is CASIGASGRADTQYF. In DNA form, the CDR3 reads TGTGCCAGCATCGGGGCTAGCGGGAGAGCAGATACGCAGTATTTT. The V call is TRBV2, the J call TRBJ2-3; the match to TRBD2 covers 10 bases. The CDR3 totals 15 residues. With 7 bases clipped from V and 4 bases from J, the junction kept 8 bases outside the gene matches. Germline CDR1 and CDR2: SNHLY and FYNNEI. The variable domain in full, with the rest retrieved from reference TRBV2 and TRBJ2-3, is EPEVTQTPSHQVTQMGQEVILRCVPISNHLYFYWYRQILGQKVEFLVSFYNNEISEKSEIFDDQFSVERPDGSNFTLKIRSTKLEDSAMYFCASIGASGRADTQYFGPGTRLTVL.

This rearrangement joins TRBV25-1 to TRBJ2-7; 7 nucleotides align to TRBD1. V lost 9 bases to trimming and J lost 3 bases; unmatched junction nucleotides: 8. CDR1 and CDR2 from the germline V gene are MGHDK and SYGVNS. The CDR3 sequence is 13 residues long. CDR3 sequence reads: CASRMTGIYEQYF. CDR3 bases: TGTGCCAGTCGGATGACAGGGATCTACGAGCAGTACTTC.

CDR3 amino acids: CASSLTGQGTGNTIYF. The CDR3 DNA sequence: TGTGCCAGCAGTTTAACGGGACAGGGGACGGGAAACACCATATATTTT. The chain couples TRBV28 to TRBJ1-3; 10 positions agree with TRBD1. The CDR3 runs 16 residues. J lost 4 bases, V lost 2 bases, and 5 bases had no gene match. The germline V gene encodes CDR1 MDHEN and CDR2 SYDVKM.

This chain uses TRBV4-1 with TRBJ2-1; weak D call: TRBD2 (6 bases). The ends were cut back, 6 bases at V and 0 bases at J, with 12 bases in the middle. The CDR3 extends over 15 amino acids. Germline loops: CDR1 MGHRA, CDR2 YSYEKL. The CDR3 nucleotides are TGCGCCAGCAGTAAGGACTACAGCTCCTACAATGAGCAGTTCTTC. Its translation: CASSKDYSSYNEQFF.

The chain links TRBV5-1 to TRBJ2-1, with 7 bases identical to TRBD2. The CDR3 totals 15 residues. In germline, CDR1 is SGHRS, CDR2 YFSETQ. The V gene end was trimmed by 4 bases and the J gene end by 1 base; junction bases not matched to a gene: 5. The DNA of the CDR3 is TGCGCCAGCAGCCGTCTAGCGGATTCCTACAATGAGCAGTTCTTC. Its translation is CASSRLADSYNEQFF.

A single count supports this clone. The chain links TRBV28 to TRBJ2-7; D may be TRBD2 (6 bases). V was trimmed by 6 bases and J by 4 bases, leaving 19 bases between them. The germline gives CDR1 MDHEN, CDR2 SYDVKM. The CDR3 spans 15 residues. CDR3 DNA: TGTGCCAGCAGGGGCGGAGGGGCCCTTTTGTACGAGCAGTACTTC. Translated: CASRGGGALLYEQYF.

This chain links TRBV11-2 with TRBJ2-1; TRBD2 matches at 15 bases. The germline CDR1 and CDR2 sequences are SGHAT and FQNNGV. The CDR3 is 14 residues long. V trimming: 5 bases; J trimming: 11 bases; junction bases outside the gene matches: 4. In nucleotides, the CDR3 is TGTGCCAGCAGCGCCGGGACTAGCGGGAGGAAGCAGTTCTTC. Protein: CASSAGTSGRKQFF.

The CDR3 loop reads CTSSPISSSGDTQYF. The DNA for the CDR3 is TGCACCAGCAGCCCTATAAGTAGTTCGGGGGATACGCAGTATTTT. The chain combines TRBV1 with TRBJ2-3; the DNA was not compared with TRBD2, the D call given in the table. TRBV1 is a pseudogene. CDR3 size: 15 residues.

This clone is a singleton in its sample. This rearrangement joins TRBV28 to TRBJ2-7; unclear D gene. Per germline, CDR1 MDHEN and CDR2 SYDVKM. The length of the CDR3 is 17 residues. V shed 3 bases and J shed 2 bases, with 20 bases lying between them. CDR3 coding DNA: TGTGCCAGCAGTTTTGGTACTGACGGGTTGTTCGCCTACGAGCAGTACTTC. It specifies CASSFGTDGLFAYEQYF.

CDR3 nucleotides: TGCGCCAGCAGCCTGGAAACTAGCGGGGCCTCCTACGAGCAGTACTTC. It yields the protein CASSLETSGASYEQYF. This chain uses TRBV5-1 with TRBJ2-7; 10 bases line up with TRBD2. The length of the CDR3 is 16 residues. CDR1 is SGHRS, CDR2 YFSETQ, per germline. Trimming cost V 4 bases and J 0 bases; bases outside gene matches: 7.

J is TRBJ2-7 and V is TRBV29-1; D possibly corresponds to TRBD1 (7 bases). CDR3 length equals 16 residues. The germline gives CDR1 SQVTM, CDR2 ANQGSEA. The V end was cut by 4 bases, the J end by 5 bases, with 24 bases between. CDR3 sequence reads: CSVGGAADRWIDEQYF. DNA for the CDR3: TGCAGCGTTGGGGGGGCTGCGGACAGGTGGATAGACGAGCAGTACTTC.

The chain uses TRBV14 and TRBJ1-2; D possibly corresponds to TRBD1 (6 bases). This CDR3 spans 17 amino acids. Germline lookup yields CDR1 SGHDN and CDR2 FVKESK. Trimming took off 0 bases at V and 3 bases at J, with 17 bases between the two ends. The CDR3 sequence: CASSQDLAADRYYGYTF. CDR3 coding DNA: TGTGCCAGCAGCCAAGATCTGGCGGCCGACAGGTACTATGGCTACACCTTC.

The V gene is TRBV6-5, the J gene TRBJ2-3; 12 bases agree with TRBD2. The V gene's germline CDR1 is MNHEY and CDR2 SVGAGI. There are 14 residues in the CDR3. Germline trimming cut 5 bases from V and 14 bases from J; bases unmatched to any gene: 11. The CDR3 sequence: CASSRLAGVPRRYF. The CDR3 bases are TGTGCCAGCAGTCGACTAGCGGGAGTCCCTCGACGGTATTTT.

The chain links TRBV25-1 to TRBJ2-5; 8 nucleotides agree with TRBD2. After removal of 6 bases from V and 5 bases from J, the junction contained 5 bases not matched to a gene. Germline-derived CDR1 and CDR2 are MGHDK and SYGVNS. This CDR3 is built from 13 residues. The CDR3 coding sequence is TGTGCCAGCAGAACTAGCGGTGGGGAGACCCAGTACTTC. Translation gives CASRTSGGETQYF.

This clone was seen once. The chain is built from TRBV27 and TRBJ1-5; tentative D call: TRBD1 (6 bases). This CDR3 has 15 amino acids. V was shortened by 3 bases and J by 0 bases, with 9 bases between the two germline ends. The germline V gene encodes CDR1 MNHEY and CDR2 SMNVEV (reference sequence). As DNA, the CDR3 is TGTGCCAGCAGTTTGTACAGGGATAGCAATCAGCCCCAGCATTTT. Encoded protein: CASSLYRDSNQPQHF.

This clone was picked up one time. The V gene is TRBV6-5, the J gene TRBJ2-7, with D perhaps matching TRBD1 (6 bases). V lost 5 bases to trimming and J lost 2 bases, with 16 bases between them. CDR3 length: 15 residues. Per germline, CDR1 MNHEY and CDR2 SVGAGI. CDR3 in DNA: TGTGCCAGCAGTCCCTCGGCCGACAGGACCTACGAGCAGTACTTC. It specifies CASSPSADRTYEQYF.

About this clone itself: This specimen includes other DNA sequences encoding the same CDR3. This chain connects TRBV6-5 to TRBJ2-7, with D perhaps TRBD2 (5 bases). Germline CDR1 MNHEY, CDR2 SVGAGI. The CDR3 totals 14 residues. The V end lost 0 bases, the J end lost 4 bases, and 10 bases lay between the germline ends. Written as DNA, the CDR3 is TGTGCCAGCAGTTACTCGCGGGTATCTTACGAGCAGTACTTC. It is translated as CASSYSRVSYEQYF.

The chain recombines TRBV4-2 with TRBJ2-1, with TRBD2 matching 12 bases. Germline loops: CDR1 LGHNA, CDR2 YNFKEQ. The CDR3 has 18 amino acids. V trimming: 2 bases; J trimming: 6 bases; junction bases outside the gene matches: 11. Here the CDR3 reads CASSQPSRTSGTSNEQFF. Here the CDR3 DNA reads TGTGCCAGCAGCCAACCAAGCCGGACTAGCGGGACTAGCAATGAGCAGTTCTTC.

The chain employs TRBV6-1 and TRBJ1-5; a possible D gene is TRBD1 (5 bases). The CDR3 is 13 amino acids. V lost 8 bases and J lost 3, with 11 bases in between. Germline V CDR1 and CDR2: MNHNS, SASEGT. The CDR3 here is CASGGLYNQPQHF. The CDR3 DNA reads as TGTGCCAGCGGGGGACTCTACAATCAGCCCCAGCATTTT.